This entry lists 5 T cell receptor beta chains sequenced from one sample in a study of CD8 T cells in ankylosing spondylitis. Regarding the study as a whole: A TCR beta motif made of about 8 highly homologous variants seemed typical of ankylosing spondylitis blood.

These receptors have no known antigen. TCRdb re-called the 5' RACE reads with MiXCR, one entry per CDR3 protein. The table records 200,000 to 250,000 distinct CDR3 sequences, about a sixth of them present only once. The sequenced material came from blood, either unsorted or a sorted T cell fraction (not recorded which). These receptors all stem from a male donor with ankylosing spondylitis.

This clonotype appeared a few times. The chain carries TRBV4-1 and TRBJ1-2; D remains ambiguous. This CDR3 is 15 amino acids long. The V and J ends lost 1 base and 3 bases respectively, with 12 bases between them. Germline V gene data show CDR1 as MGHRA and CDR2 as YSYEKL. The CDR3 coding sequence is TGCGCCAGCAGCCAAGTATCGAGTAATTACTATGGCTACACCTTC. Its protein product is CASSQVSSNYYGYTF.

The V call is TRBV9, the J call TRBJ1-4; 7 bases are shared with TRBD1. CDR3 length: 16 residues. Losses at the gene ends were 3 bases for V and 4 bases for J; bases not matched to a gene: 9. The germline gives CDR1 SGDLS, CDR2 YYNGEE. The CDR3 region has the DNA TGTGCCAGCAGCGCGTCCCGGGACAGAATTAATGAAAAACTGTTTTTT. It translates to CASSASRDRINEKLFF.

The rearrangement joins TRBV7-9 to TRBJ1-1; perhaps TRBD1 as D (5 bases). Trimming took 2 bases from V and 3 from J, leaving 10 bases between them. CDR1 is SEHNR and CDR2 is FQNEAQ in the germline V gene (reference sequence). The length of the CDR3 is 14 residues. The CDR3 is CASSLSFRDTEAFF. The CDR3 region has the DNA TGTGCCAGCAGCTTAAGTTTCAGGGACACTGAAGCTTTCTTT. Variable domain in full (rest from reference TRBV7-9 and TRBJ1-1): DTGVSQNPRHKITKRGQNVTFRCDPISEHNRLYWYRQTLGQGPEFLTYFQNEAQLEKSRLLSDRFSAERPKGSFSTLEIQRTEQGDSAMYLCASSLSFRDTEAFFGQGTRLTVV.

The chain combines TRBV12-3 or TRBV12-4 with TRBJ1-5, with no clear D. This CDR3 has 13 amino acids. With 10 bases removed from V and 7 bases from J, the gap between germline ends came to 17 bases. CDR3 sequence reads: CATSIEVGQPQHF. In nucleotides, the CDR3 is TGTGCCACCTCGATCGAGGTAGGCCAGCCCCAGCATTTT.

J is TRBJ1-2 and V is TRBV4-1, with D unclear. Germline V gene lookup returns CDR1 MGHRA and CDR2 YSYEKL. This CDR3 is built from 16 residues. The V gene lost 0 bases and the J gene lost 1 base, with 12 bases spanning the gap. This CDR3 reads CASSQDRGGYNYGYTF. In nucleotides, the CDR3 is TGCGCCAGCAGCCAAGATAGAGGAGGGTATAACTATGGCTACACCTTC.